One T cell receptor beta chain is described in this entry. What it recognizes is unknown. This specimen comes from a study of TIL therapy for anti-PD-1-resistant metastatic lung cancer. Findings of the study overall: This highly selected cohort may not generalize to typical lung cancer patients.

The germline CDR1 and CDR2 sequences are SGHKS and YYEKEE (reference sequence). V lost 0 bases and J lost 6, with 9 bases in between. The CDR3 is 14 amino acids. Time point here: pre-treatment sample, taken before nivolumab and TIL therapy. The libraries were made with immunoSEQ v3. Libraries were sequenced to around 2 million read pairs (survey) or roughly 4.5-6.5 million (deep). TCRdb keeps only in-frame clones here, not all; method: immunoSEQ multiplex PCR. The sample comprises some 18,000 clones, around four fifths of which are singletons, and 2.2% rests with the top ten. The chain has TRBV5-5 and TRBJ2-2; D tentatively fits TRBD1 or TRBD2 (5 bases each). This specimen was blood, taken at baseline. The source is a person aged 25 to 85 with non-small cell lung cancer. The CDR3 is CASSLVSGPGELFF. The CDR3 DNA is TGTGCCAGCAGCTTGGTGTCGGGACCCGGGGAGCTGTTTTTT.